This passage covers 24 T cell receptor beta chains from one sample sequenced in a study of blood T cell repertoires in COVID-19. The table came from immunoSEQ multiplex PCR; TCRdb's copy has only in-frame clones and leaves some out. This sample has 300,000 to 350,000 clones; around 88% occur once, and the top ten carry approximately 1.6%. The specimen sequenced was peripheral blood. The source is a woman in her 30s with COVID-19, enrolled during active disease.

The rearrangement links TRBV4-1 to TRBJ2-1; 10 bases map to TRBD1. J lost 7 bases, V lost 6 bases, and 9 bases had no gene match. The CDR3 consists of 15 residues. CDR1 and CDR2 from the germline V gene are MGHRA and YSYEKL. The DNA of the CDR3 is TGCGCCAGCAGTCTCAGACAGGGGGCGGTTAATGAGCAGTTCTTC. Residues: CASSLRQGAVNEQFF.

This sequence joins TRBV11-1 and TRBJ2-1; a weak D match, TRBD2 (5 bases). The CDR3 covers 14 residues. The germline V and J ends were trimmed by 1 base and 3 bases, with 7 bases remaining between them. Germline CDR1 SGHAT, CDR2 FQDESV (reference sequence). The DNA of the CDR3 is TGTGCCAGCAGCTTAGGGACTGTCTACAATGAGCAGTTCTTC. Amino acid sequence: CASSLGTVYNEQFF.

The chain combines TRBV6-5 with TRBJ1-2, with a possible D match to TRBD1 (5 bases). The ends were cut back, 0 bases at V and 6 bases at J, with 11 bases in the middle. CDR3 size: 14 residues. Germline CDR1 and CDR2: MNHEY and SVGAGI. The CDR3 DNA is TGTGCCAGCAGTTACTCGAACATAGGGGATGGCTACACCTTC. Its translation: CASSYSNIGDGYTF.

Regarding this clone: Other DNA sequences in this sample translate to the same CDR3. The chain couples TRBV19 to TRBJ2-5; TRBD1 is a possible D gene (6 bases). V lost 1 base and J lost 5, with 8 bases in between. The CDR3 is 13 amino acids. CDR1 is LNHDA, CDR2 SQIVND, per germline (reference sequence). The CDR3 loop reads CASSIGQGETQYF. The CDR3 region has the DNA TGTGCCAGTAGTATAGGGCAGGGGGAGACCCAGTACTTC.

The chain has TRBV2 and TRBJ2-2; D is possibly TRBD1 (6 bases). The CDR3 runs 14 residues. CDR1 is SNHLY, CDR2 FYNNEI, per germline. V dropped 8 bases and J dropped 4 bases, with 14 bases sitting between them. The CDR3 DNA sequence: TGTGCCAGCCAGACAGGCCTTGGCACCGGGGAGCTGTTTTTT. As protein: CASQTGLGTGELFF.

The J gene is TRBJ2-2, the V gene TRBV24-1; D is unclear. CDR3 size: 21 residues. CDR1 and CDR2 from the germline V gene are KGHDR and SFDVKD. V was clipped by 3 bases and J by 1 base, with 26 bases between them. CDR3 sequence (DNA): TGTGCCACCAGTGATCCTTATCGAAAAGACATTGCCACCGAGAACACCGGGGAGCTGTTTTTT. Translation gives CATSDPYRKDIATENTGELFF.

The V and J genes are TRBV19 and TRBJ1-1; D remains unclear. Germline CDR1 and CDR2: LNHDA and SQIVND (reference sequence). V lost 6 bases and J lost 2, with 13 bases in between. This CDR3 region has 14 residues. In nucleotides, the CDR3 is TGTGCCAGTAGATACTTTTCGGGAAACACTGAAGCTTTCTTT. Protein sequence: CASRYFSGNTEAFF.

The chain employs TRBV5-1 and TRBJ2-7, with TRBD1 as a possible D gene (6 bases). In germline, CDR1 is SGHRS, CDR2 YFSETQ. V lost 0 bases and J 3 bases, leaving 13 bases between the germline ends. This CDR3 is built from 15 residues. The CDR3 sequence is CASSLATGYFYEQYV. The CDR3 DNA sequence: TGCGCCAGCAGCTTGGCCACAGGGTACTTCTACGAGCAGTACGTC.

This rearrangement joins TRBV10-3 to TRBJ1-1; 7 bases match TRBD1. The CDR3 length is 14 residues. The J segment lost 4 bases and the V segment lost 4 bases, leaving 6 bases of the junction unmatched. CDR1 is ENHRY and CDR2 is SYGVKD in the germline V gene. CDR3 bases: TGTGCCATCAGTGTGGACAGGTCCGGCACTGAAGCTTTCTTT. This sequence encodes CAISVDRSGTEAFF.

This chain joins TRBV28 and TRBJ2-5; D may be TRBD2 (6 bases). This CDR3 spans 15 amino acids. Looked up from germline, CDR1 is MDHEN and CDR2 is SYDVKM. The V gene lost 4 bases and the J gene lost 5 bases, with 17 bases spanning the gap. This chain's CDR3 is CASSSLTREWETQYF. CDR3 nucleotide sequence: TGTGCCAGCAGTTCATTGACTAGGGAGTGGGAGACCCAGTACTTC.

The rearrangement uses TRBV6-2 or TRBV6-3 and TRBJ1-2; no definite D call. V lost 4 bases and J lost 4, with 10 bases in between. This CDR3 region has 13 residues. CDR1 MNHEY and CDR2 SVGEGT come from the germline V gene. The CDR3 sequence: CASSLRGAYGYTF. DNA of the CDR3: TGTGCCAGCAGTTTAAGAGGAGCCTATGGCTACACCTTC.

V gene TRBV5-1 combines with J gene TRBJ1-2, with D tentatively TRBD1 (5 bases). Per the germline V gene, CDR1 is SGHRS and CDR2 is YFSETQ. The CDR3 is 13 amino acids. With 0 bases removed from V and 4 bases from J, the gap between germline ends came to 7 bases. For the CDR3, the DNA is TGCGCCAGCAGCTTGGGGGGCAGCTATGGCTACACCTTC. Its translation is CASSLGGSYGYTF.

The V call is TRBV24-1, the J call TRBJ1-1; D is ambiguous. Deletions cut 4 bases from V and 0 bases from J, with 5 bases between. Germline V CDR1 and CDR2: KGHDR, SFDVKD. The CDR3 consists of 13 residues. The CDR3 sequence: CATSDGVNTEAFF. In DNA, the CDR3 is TGTGCCACCAGTGACGGGGTGAACACTGAAGCTTTCTTT.

The J gene is TRBJ1-1, the V gene TRBV7-2; D gene ambiguous. V lost 2 bases and J lost 4, with 11 bases in between. The CDR3 loop spans 14 amino acids. The germline V gene encodes CDR1 SGHTA and CDR2 FQGNSA. The CDR3 nucleotides are TGTGCCAGCAGCTTAAACCCGCCGGGCACTGAAGCTTTCTTT. Translated: CASSLNPPGTEAFF. Together with reference TRBV7-2 and TRBJ1-1, the CDR3 gives the full variable domain: GAGVSQSPSNKVTEKGKDVELRCDPISGHTALYWYRQSLGQGLEFLIYFQGNSAPDKSGLPSDRFSAERTGGSVSTLTIQRTQQEDSAVYLCASSLNPPGTEAFFGQGTRLTVV.

In its sample, this clone was seen once. The genes are TRBV5-6 and TRBJ2-7; 12 positions agree with TRBD1. The germline V gene encodes CDR1 SGHDT and CDR2 YYEEEE. V lost 3 bases to trimming and J lost 4 bases; unmatched junction nucleotides: 8. This CDR3 has 16 residues. CDR3 nucleotide sequence: TGTGCCAGCAGCTCCTCCGGGACAGGGGGCAAGTACGAGCAGTACTTC. Translated, it gives CASSSSGTGGKYEQYF.

This clone was counted between two and nine times. This sample also contains other DNA sequences that code for the same CDR3. The J gene is TRBJ1-5, the V gene TRBV3-1 (or the pseudogene TRBV3-2); D is undetermined. The germline V gene encodes CDR1 LGHDT and CDR2 YNNKEL (reference sequence). The ends were cut back, 0 bases at V and 6 bases at J, with 6 bases in the middle. The CDR3 sequence is 13 residues long. The CDR3 spells CASSQDRGQPQHF. The CDR3 DNA reads as TGTGCCAGCAGCCAAGATAGAGGTCAGCCCCAGCATTTT.

The chain uses TRBV5-6 and TRBJ2-5; TRBD2 aligns across 10 bases. Germline CDR1 SGHDT, CDR2 YYEEEE. The CDR3 extends over 14 amino acids. The junction had 9 bases not matched to a gene; V was cut back by 7 bases and J by 6 bases. DNA of the CDR3: TGTGCCAGCGGGTCGGCTAGCGGGGGCAAGACCCAGTACTTC. Translated: CASGSASGGKTQYF.

The rearrangement links TRBV4-1 to TRBJ1-4; D is undetermined. Trimming took 4 bases from V and 8 from J, leaving 17 bases between them. This CDR3 has 15 amino acids. The germline V gene has CDR1 MGHRA and CDR2 YSYEKL. The CDR3 DNA sequence: TGCGCCAGCAGCCCCGGAGGAGGTATGGAGGAAAAACTGTTTTTT. It yields the protein CASSPGGGMEEKLFF.

The gene calls are TRBV3-1 (or the pseudogene TRBV3-2) and TRBJ1-2; D may be TRBD1 (5 bases). Germline lookup yields CDR1 LGHDT and CDR2 YNNKEL (reference sequence). Trimming removed 3 bases from V and 3 bases from J, with 8 bases in between. The CDR3 is made up of 13 amino acids. The chain's CDR3 is CASSQTAHYGYTF. In DNA, the CDR3 is TGTGCCAGCAGCCAGACAGCCCACTATGGCTACACCTTC.

The genes are TRBV28 and TRBJ1-6, with 8 bases fitting TRBD1. The germline gives CDR1 MDHEN, CDR2 SYDVKM. V shed 5 bases and J 11 bases; nucleotides not matched to a gene: 11. This CDR3 region has 15 residues. This CDR3 is CASSPRTGRLTPLHF. The CDR3 region has the DNA TGTGCCAGCAGTCCACGGACAGGGAGACTCACACCCCTCCACTTT.

This chain uses TRBV29-1 with TRBJ2-5; tentative D call: TRBD2 (6 bases). The V gene lost 1 base and the J gene lost 5 bases, with 11 bases spanning the gap. The CDR3 is made up of 13 amino acids. From germline, CDR1 is SQVTM and CDR2 ANQGSEA. The CDR3 loop is CSVEASSAETQYF. CDR3 in DNA: TGCAGCGTTGAAGCATCTAGCGCCGAGACCCAGTACTTC. The entire variable domain, with the rest obtained from reference TRBV29-1 and TRBJ2-5, is as follows: SAVISQKPSRDICQRGTSLTIQCQVDSQVTMMFWYRQQPGQSLTLIATANQGSEATYESGFVIDKFPISRPNLTFSTLTVSNMSPEDSSIYLCSVEASSAETQYFGPGTRLLVL.

The chain links TRBV4-3 to TRBJ1-2, with D possibly being TRBD1 (5 bases). The CDR3 contains 13 residues. Trimming took 2 bases from V and 8 from J, leaving 12 bases between them. The germline gives CDR1 LGHNA, CDR2 YSLEER. The CDR3 sequence: CASSQLTGGGYTF. In DNA form, the CDR3 reads TGCGCCAGCAGCCAACTAACGGGGGGAGGCTACACCTTC.

In this sample, this clone turned up once. The chain has TRBV5-4 and TRBJ2-1, with D uncertain. Germline CDR1 reads SGHNT; CDR2 reads YYREEE (reference sequence). With 4 bases removed from V and 3 bases from J, the gap between germline ends came to 11 bases. The CDR3 length is 14 residues. The CDR3 nucleotides read TGTGCCAGCAGCGAAACAGAGAACTACAATGAGCAGTTCTTC. This translates into CASSETENYNEQFF.

V usage is TRBV3-1 (or the pseudogene TRBV3-2) and J usage is TRBJ1-5; D gene unclear. The germline V gene encodes CDR1 LGHDT and CDR2 YNNKEL (reference sequence). V lost 0 bases and J 0 bases, leaving 6 bases between the germline ends. The CDR3 length is 15 residues. CDR3: CASSQDTASNQPQHF. CDR3 bases: TGTGCCAGCAGCCAAGACACAGCTAGCAATCAGCCCCAGCATTTT.